The 4 T cell receptor beta chains reported below all come from one sample, sequenced in a study of blood T cell repertoires in COVID-19. Assay: immunoSEQ multiplex PCR; the TCRdb copy retains only in-frame clones and omits some. The table lists under 400,000 clones, around 87% of them singletons. Material for sequencing was PBMCs or T cells enriched from blood (not recorded which). These receptors were taken from a middle-aged man in a cohort exposed to, infected with or recovered from COVID-19 (not recorded which).

This rearrangement joins TRBV24-1 to TRBJ2-5, with D maybe TRBD2 (6 bases). The V end was cut by 2 bases, the J end by 7 bases, with 16 bases between. CDR3 length equals 15 residues. Germline CDR1 and CDR2: KGHDR and SFDVKD. CDR3 DNA sequence: TGTGCCACCAGTGATTCAGGCCCCCTCGGGAGGACCCAGTACTTC. Its protein product is CATSDSGPLGRTQYF.

This chain links TRBV6-5 with TRBJ1-3; D is ambiguous. The CDR3 runs to 16 residues. Trimming stripped 0 bases from V and 0 bases from J, with 9 bases between. Per germline, CDR1 MNHEY and CDR2 SVGAGI. The CDR3 is CASSYSRVFSGNTIYF. The CDR3, as DNA: TGTGCCAGCAGTTACTCCCGGGTATTCTCTGGAAACACCATATATTTT.

The chain joins TRBV11-2 to TRBJ1-1; 7 bases agree with TRBD1. The germline V gene encodes CDR1 SGHAT and CDR2 FQNNGV. The CDR3 has 14 amino acids. V lost 7 bases, J lost 2 bases, and 7 bases stayed unmatched. CDR3 bases: TGTGCCAGCAAGACAGGGAACCAAAACACTGAAGCTTTCTTT. This translates into CASKTGNQNTEAFF.

The genes are TRBV28 and TRBJ2-4, with TRBD1 matching over 8 bases. There are 15 residues in the CDR3. Germline CDR1 MDHEN, CDR2 SYDVKM. J was trimmed by 3 bases and V by 6 bases; bases with no gene match: 7. This chain's CDR3 is CASSHPGTGKNIQYF. The CDR3 DNA is TGTGCCAGCAGCCACCCCGGGACAGGCAAAAACATTCAGTACTTC.